Listed below are T cell receptor beta chains from one sample, sequenced in a study of post-analysis software for immune sequencing data. One entry per CDR3 protein, called by TCRdb with MiXCR from the PCR reads. The sample includes around 710,000 distinct CDR3 sequences, roughly 50% of them seen just once. The sequenced sample consisted of blood. These receptors were obtained from a girl between 10 and 17 years old with multiple sclerosis. Both conserved end residues are part of each CDR3. D genes are given only for firm matches. Size is omitted from some rows. Given values are once, few, many or a class for expanded clones.

j_call d_call v_call clone_size cdr3_length cdr3_nt cdr3_aa
TRBJ1-2 NA TRBV5-1 NA 13 TGCGCCAGCAGCTCCAACACGAACTATGGCTACACCTTC CASSSNTNYGYTF
TRBJ2-5 NA TRBV20-1 few 12 TGCAGTGCTGTAGACAGTTACGAGACCCAGTACTTC CSAVDSYETQYF
TRBJ2-1 TRBD2 TRBV3-1 NA 15 TGTGCCACCTCAAGGGCGGGAGGGTTGATTGGGGAGCAGTTCTTC CATSRAGGLIGEQFF
TRBJ1-5 NA TRBV12-3/TRBV12-4 NA 15 TGTGCCGGCAGTTTTGGGGCCGGGGGCGATCAGCCCCAGCATTTT CAGSFGAGGDQPQHF
TRBJ2-3 TRBD2 TRBV10-3 NA 14 TGTGCCGCACGACCCGGGACTAGTACCGATACGCAGTATTTT CAARPGTSTDTQYF
TRBJ1-2 NA TRBV20-1 NA 14 TGCAGTGCTGTTGACCTCCGAGTCGGCTATGGCTACACCTTC CSAVDLRVGYGYTF
TRBJ2-4 NA TRBV20-1 NA 14 TGCAGTGCTAGAGTATCGGGAGCCAAAAACATTCAGTACTTC CSARVSGAKNIQYF
TRBJ1-2 NA TRBV19 NA 12 TGTGCCAGTAGGACGTCAACTAGGGGCTACACCTTC CASRTSTRGYTF
TRBJ2-3 NA TRBV7-2 few 15 TGTGCCAGCAGCTTAGCCCGGCGGAGCACAGATACGCAGTATTTT CASSLARRSTDTQYF
TRBJ2-1 NA TRBV10-3 few 14 TGTGCCATCAGGGATGGTACTAGTGGCAATGAGCAGTTCTTC CAIRDGTSGNEQFF
TRBJ2-7 NA TRBV7-2 few 13 TGTGCCAGCAGCTTAGGATGGTCCTACGAGCAGTACTTC CASSLGWSYEQYF
TRBJ2-5 NA TRBV24-1 NA 15 TGTGCCACCAGTGATGGGGATGTGGGGCAAGAGACCCAGTACTTC CATSDGDVGQETQYF
TRBJ2-5 NA TRBV20-1 few 16 TGCAGTGCTACATCGCCGGGAGAAAGGGGTGGTGAGACCCAGTACTTC CSATSPGERGGETQYF
TRBJ2-7 NA TRBV9 NA 14 TGTGCCAGCAGCCCTGAGATTGGCGTTACGGAGCAGTACTTC CASSPEIGVTEQYF
TRBJ1-2 TRBD1 TRBV10-3 NA 14 TGTGCCATCAGCCCCGGGACAGGGGGCTATGGCTACACCTTC CAISPGTGGYGYTF
TRBJ2-7 NA TRBV7-9 NA 13 TGTGCTAGCAGCTTACGGGACCGCTACGAGCAGTACTTC CASSLRDRYEQYF